Listed below are T cell receptor beta chains from one sample, sequenced in a study of vaccination and CD4 T cells after COVID-19. Via MiXCR, TCRdb re-called the PCR reads, giving one row per CDR3 protein. The sample lists roughly 16,000 distinct CDR3 sequences, roughly 51% occurring once. These receptors' antigens are unknown. The source material was cultured CD4+ T cells from blood, sampled after SARS-CoV-2 vaccination. These receptors all stem from a human donor with COVID-19. Each CDR3 is given with its conserved first and last residue. D genes are given only for firm matches. Some rows mark clone size as missing; the rest say once, few, many or name a class of expanded clone.

d_call	v_call	clone_size	j_call	cdr3_nt	cdr3_aa
-	TRBV15	few	TRBJ1-2	TGTGCCACCAGCTTCACAGGGAGCTATGGCTACACCTTC	CATSFTGSYGYTF
TRBD2	TRBV2	-	TRBJ2-3	TGTGCCAGCAGTGAGAGTCTAGCGGGGGCCGGCACAGATACGCAGTATTTT	CASSESLAGAGTDTQYF
TRBD2	TRBV20-1	-	TRBJ2-5	TGCAGTGCTAGACTAGCGGGGACGGGAGGAGAGACCCAGTACTTC	CSARLAGTGGETQYF
TRBD2	TRBV27	few	TRBJ2-3	TGTGCCAGCAGTATCCTGGTCGGGGGGACAGATACGCAGTATTTT	CASSILVGGTDTQYF
TRBD1	TRBV7-2	-	TRBJ1-2	TGTGCCAGCAGCGTCGACAGGGGGCTAATAGGCTACACCTTC	CASSVDRGLIGYTF
-	TRBV2	once	TRBJ1-1	TGTGCCAGCAGTGAGTTTCGGACAGCGAACACTGAAGCTTTCTTT	CASSEFRTANTEAFF
-	TRBV20-1	few	TRBJ1-6	TGCAGTGCTAAAGAAACCTCCTATAATTCACCCCTCCACTTT	CSAKETSYNSPLHF
-	TRBV6-1	-	TRBJ2-7	TGTGCCAGCTCTCAACAATTTACGACCTACGAGCAGTACTTC	CASSQQFTTYEQYF
TRBD1	TRBV11-1	-	TRBJ2-2	TGTGCCAGCAGCTCTAGACAGGGGAAAACCGGGGAGCTGTTTTTT	CASSSRQGKTGELFF
-	TRBV20-1	-	TRBJ1-6	TGCAGTGCTAGAGAACTGGGGGGGTTAAATTCACCCCTCCACTTT	CSARELGGLNSPLHF
-	TRBV12-3/TRBV12-4	-	TRBJ2-3	TGTGCCAGCAGCAGACTAGCAGATACGCAGTATTTT	CASSRLADTQYF
-	TRBV10-1	-	TRBJ1-1	TGCGCCAGCAAGGTCAGGGTGGACACTGAAGCTTTCTTT	CASKVRVDTEAFF
TRBD1	TRBV20-1	-	TRBJ1-1	TGCAGTGCTAGACCCTTTGGACAGGGCGGTGATCACACTGAAGCTTTCTTT	CSARPFGQGGDHTEAFF
-	TRBV5-4	-	TRBJ2-5	TGTGCCAGCAGCTTGGAATCGGGGGGCCTGGAGACCCAGTACTTC	CASSLESGGLETQYF
-	TRBV15	few	TRBJ1-1	TGTGCCACCAGCTACGGGGGTCGGGGTGGGATGAACACTGAAGCTTTCTTT	CATSYGGRGGMNTEAFF
TRBD1	TRBV6-1	-	TRBJ1-5	TGTGCCAGCAGTGAGGGACAGGGGAGCAATCAGCCCCAGCATTTT	CASSEGQGSNQPQHF
-	TRBV12-3/TRBV12-4	-	TRBJ1-2	TGTGCCAGCAGTTTGTTTAGGACAAATCCTAGTGGCTACACCTTC	CASSLFRTNPSGYTF
-	TRBV6-5	-	TRBJ1-2	TGTGCCAGCAGTTCCGTGTTCACCTATGGCTACACCTTC	CASSSVFTYGYTF
-	TRBV20-1	-	TRBJ2-5	TGCAGTGTTCCAGGGGGGCAAGAGACCCAGTACTTC	CSVPGGQETQYF
TRBD1	TRBV20-1	-	TRBJ1-1	TGCAGTGCCACGGGACAGCCGAACACTGAAGCTTTCTTT	CSATGQPNTEAFF
-	TRBV5-1	-	TRBJ2-7	TGCGCCAGCAGCTTGGGGGACGAGTCCTACGAGCAGTACTTC	CASSLGDESYEQYF
-	TRBV5-4	few	TRBJ1-1	TGTGCCAGCAGCAGGACGGGGGGCACTGAAGCTTTCTTT	CASSRTGGTEAFF
-	TRBV6-1	-	TRBJ1-2	TGTGCCACTCTTACCACCGACAGCGCTTATGGCTACACCTTC	CATLTTDSAYGYTF
-	TRBV2	-	TRBJ1-5	TGTGCCAGCAGTAGGAGGGATGTGCAGCCCCAGCATTTT	CASSRRDVQPQHF
-	TRBV21-1	-	TRBJ2-7	TGTGCCAGACCCACAGGCTTCTCCTACGAGCAGTACTTC	CARPTGFSYEQYF
TRBD1	TRBV7-2	-	TRBJ1-6	TGTGCCAGCAGCCCAGGGGGGGCCTCACCCCTCCACTTT	CASSPGGASPLHF
-	TRBV7-2	once	TRBJ1-4	TGTGCCAGCAGCTTATCGGTGGCAGCGGAAAAACTGTTTTTT	CASSLSVAAEKLFF
TRBD1	TRBV19	few	TRBJ1-1	TGTGCCAGTAGTAACCCTCCGGGACAGGGCGGTTCTGAAGCTTTCTTT	CASSNPPGQGGSEAFF
-	TRBV5-6	-	TRBJ1-2	TGTGCCAGCAGCTTGGTAGCAGTCAGGGACTATGGCTACACCTTC	CASSLVAVRDYGYTF
-	TRBV15	-	TRBJ1-3	TGTGCCACCAGCAGAGATATGGGGCTAGGGAATACCGGAAACACCATATATTTT	CATSRDMGLGNTGNTIYF
-	TRBV5-8	-	TRBJ2-5	TGTGCCAGCAGGTCAGGGGCAGCAGAGACCCAGTACTTC	CASRSGAAETQYF
TRBD2	TRBV20-1	-	TRBJ2-1	TGCAGTGCTAGAGGACTAGCGGGGACCTACAATGAGCAGTTCTTC	CSARGLAGTYNEQFF
-	TRBV29-1	-	TRBJ1-5	TGCAGCCACAGTTCGGGGGTGAATCAGCCCCAGCATTTT	CSHSSGVNQPQHF
-	TRBV21-1	once	TRBJ1-1	TGTGCCAGCAGCCGTACGGGGAAGAACACTGAAGCTTTCTTT	CASSRTGKNTEAFF
-	TRBV28	-	TRBJ1-6	TGTGCCAGCAGTCCCCACTCAGGGGTGGGGTCACCCCTCCACTTT	CASSPHSGVGSPLHF
TRBD1	TRBV7-2	-	TRBJ1-2	TGTGCCAGCAGCTCCTCATCACCAGGGGGGTTGGGCTACACCTTC	CASSSSSPGGLGYTF
-	TRBV12-3/TRBV12-4	-	TRBJ2-3	TGTGCCAGCAGTTTAGCGATTATGAGTAGCACAGATACGCAGTATTTT	CASSLAIMSSTDTQYF
TRBD1	TRBV7-8	few	TRBJ1-2	TGTGCCAGCAGCGCCCAGACAGGGGGCTTCTATGGCTACACCTTC	CASSAQTGGFYGYTF
TRBD2	TRBV19	-	TRBJ2-5	TGTGCCAGTAGTCCACTCCTACCCCAGGGCGGGGGAGAGACCCAGTACTTC	CASSPLLPQGGGETQYF
-	TRBV7-9	-	TRBJ2-3	TGTGCCAGCAGCTTCACCGAAAGCACAGATACGCAGTATTTT	CASSFTESTDTQYF
-	TRBV5-1	-	TRBJ2-1	TGCGCCAGCAGTAAGGACAGCTCCTACAATGAGCAGTTCTTC	CASSKDSSYNEQFF
TRBD1	TRBV12-3/TRBV12-4	-	TRBJ1-1	TGTGCCAGCAGCCGACAGGGGGCCCTGAGGCGGACTGAAGCTTTCTTT	CASSRQGALRRTEAFF
-	TRBV30	-	TRBJ1-2	TGTGCCTGGAGCCTTGAGATAAACTATGGCTACACCTTC	CAWSLEINYGYTF
-	TRBV30	-	TRBJ1-5	TGTGCCTGGAGAGGTTCTGGTCAGCCCCAGCATTTT	CAWRGSGQPQHF
TRBD1	TRBV3-1	-	TRBJ1-2	TGTGCCAGCAGCCAAGCGATCGGACAGGGACTTAACTATGGCTACACCTTC	CASSQAIGQGLNYGYTF
-	TRBV28	-	TRBJ1-2	TGTGCCAGCAGTTTAACCGGACAACTTTATGGCTACACCTTC	CASSLTGQLYGYTF
-	TRBV20-1	-	TRBJ1-5	TGCAGTGCCGGGACGGGGGACAATCAGCCCCAGCATTTT	CSAGTGDNQPQHF
-	TRBV7-2	-	TRBJ2-5	TGTGCCAGCAGCTTCACTAGTAGGGAGACCCAGTACTTC	CASSFTSRETQYF
TRBD1	TRBV7-2	few	TRBJ2-7	TGTGCCAGCAGCTTCAGACAGGGGGGAACCTACGAGCAGTACTTC	CASSFRQGGTYEQYF
TRBD2	TRBV7-6	once	TRBJ2-1	TGTGCCAGCAGCTTAGCACGATGGGGACTACTGGGGGATGAGCAGTTCTTC	CASSLARWGLLGDEQFF
TRBD1	TRBV12-3/TRBV12-4	-	TRBJ1-1	TGTGCCAGCAGTGCCGGGACAGGGGTCACTGAAGCTTTCTTT	CASSAGTGVTEAFF
-	TRBV12-3/TRBV12-4	-	TRBJ2-5	TGTGCCAGCAGTCTCTTACAGGGGACCCAGTACTTC	CASSLLQGTQYF
TRBD1	TRBV6-1	-	TRBJ1-1	TGTGCCAGCAGCGGGACAGAAATGAACACTGAAGTTTTCTTT	CASSGTEMNTEVFF
TRBD1	TRBV7-9	-	TRBJ1-6	TGTGCCAGCAGCTCCCAGGGGGCCACCTATAATTCACCCCTCCACTTT	CASSSQGATYNSPLHF
-	TRBV7-9	few	TRBJ1-2	TGTGCCAGCAGCTTATCTGTAGGGGACTATGGCTACACCTTC	CASSLSVGDYGYTF
-	TRBV6-2/TRBV6-3	few	TRBJ2-3	TGTGCCAGCAGCGACGGACGTATCACTACAGATACGCAGTATTTT	CASSDGRITTDTQYF
-	TRBV12-3/TRBV12-4	-	TRBJ1-5	TGTGCCAGCAGGGGCGACGGACGGGATCCCCAGCATTTT	CASRGDGRDPQHF
TRBD2	TRBV10-3	-	TRBJ2-1	TGTGCCATCGGGGCTAGCGGGAAGTACAATGAGCAGTTCTTC	CAIGASGKYNEQFF